This record looks at one TCR beta chain sequence and its context. CDR3 length: 15 residues. V shed 4 bases and J shed 1 base, with 11 bases lying between them. Germline loops: CDR1 SNHLY, CDR2 FYNNEI. This record comes from a study of blood T cell repertoires in COVID-19. In the source study's methods: The authors estimated nucleated cell counts from reference gene primer amplification. Libraries were prepared by immunoSEQ multiplex PCR; TCRdb keeps only in-frame clonotypes and omits some of them. The V and J calls and clone size are taken from that table; D and trimming were inferred from the DNA. The sample holds fewer than 400,000 clones, roughly 88% seen once. The study recruited people aged about 18 to 90 years across approximately 23 US areas. Two consecutive negative NP/OP PCR tests, clearance, or resolved symptoms defined Cohort 3 recovery.

Sequencing input: PBMCs or T cells enriched from blood (not recorded which). This chain connects TRBV2 to TRBJ1-5, with D maybe TRBD1 (6 bases). The TCR was taken from a man younger than 40 who had recovered from COVID-19. CDR3 in amino acids: CASSVGGNSNQPQHF. As DNA, the CDR3 is TGTGCCAGCAGTGTAGGGGGAAACAGCAATCAGCCCCAGCATTTT.